Below, one T cell receptor (beta chain) is given with its context. Its antigen is not identified. The source of the sample is a study of T cells in localized non-small cell lung cancer. The V gene lost 5 bases and the J gene lost 6 bases, with 10 bases spanning the gap. The CDR3 has 12 residues. Germline V CDR1 and CDR2: SGHNT, YYREEE (reference sequence). Generated by immunoSEQ multiplex PCR, the TCRdb table keeps only in-frame clones and is missing some. This repertoire shows around 45,000 clones, around 83% found once; its top ten account for roughly 2.5%. General study results and limits: Among the top 100 tumor clones, a median about 58 appeared in adjacent lung. Greater T cell density in blood accompanied longer overall survival. Heterogeneity cannot be ruled out, as sequencing used one tumor region only.

The source was PBMCs, collected before any cancer treatment. The source is a man between 40 and 69 years old with stage II lung adenocarcinoma. The chain has TRBV5-4 and TRBJ2-3; D call uncertain. The CDR3 sequence is CASRLVGDTQYF. DNA of the CDR3: TGTGCCAGCAGACTCGTAGGGGATACGCAGTATTTT.